Sequencing of this TCR beta chain was carried out in a study of blood T cells in healthy people across ages. Across the study: Capture by template switching was about one barcoded beta molecule per two T cells.

Note on this clonotype: An end of the junction differs from the germline gene, which may be a read error.

Using a J-beta primer mix together with a sample-barcoded 5' primer, a second PCR was run for roughly 7 to 12 cycles. Every sample gave at least 2.5 million paired-end reads containing CDR3. One entry per CDR3 protein, called by TCRdb with MiXCR from the 5' RACE reads. The top ten clones hold approximately 11% of a sample with about 1.6 million distinct CDR3 sequences, almost 35% of them seen once. Isolation recovered at least 7 million PBMCs from every sample. Extraction yielded at least 5 micrograms of total RNA per sample. The CDR3 covers 12 residues. Germline V lookup: CDR1 SGDLS, CDR2 YYNGEE. The chain carries TRBV9 and TRBJ2-5, with a tentative D call TRBD1 (5 bases). The sequence was collected from a woman in her thirties in good health. Sample: blood. DNA for the CDR3: TGTGCCAGCAGCGCCGGACAAGGGACCCAGTACTTC. Translation gives CASSAGQGTQYF. The full variable domain, its missing parts supplied by reference TRBV9 and TRBJ2-5, is DSGVTQTPKHLITATGQRVTLRCSPRSGDLSVYWYQQSLDQGLQFLIQYYNGEERAKGNILERFSAQQFPDLHSELNLSSLELGDSALYFCASSAGQGTQYFGPGTRLLVL.